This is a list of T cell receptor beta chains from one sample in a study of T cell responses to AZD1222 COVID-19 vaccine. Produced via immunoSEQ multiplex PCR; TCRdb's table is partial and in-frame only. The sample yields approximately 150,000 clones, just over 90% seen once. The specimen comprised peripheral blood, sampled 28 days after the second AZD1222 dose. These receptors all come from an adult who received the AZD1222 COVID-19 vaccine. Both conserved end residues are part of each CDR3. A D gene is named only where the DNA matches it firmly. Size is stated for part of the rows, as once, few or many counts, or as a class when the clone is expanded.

cdr3_aa: CASSSRDRGNSPLHF; cdr3_nt: TGTGCCAGCAGTTCCCGGGACAGGGGTAATTCACCCCTCCACTTT; d_call: TRBD1; v_call: TRBV5-4; clone_size: .; j_call: TRBJ1-6
cdr3_aa: CASVGGGAEYF; cdr3_nt: .; d_call: .; v_call: TRBV5-6; clone_size: .; j_call: TRBJ2-7
cdr3_aa: CASSARVHGGYTF; cdr3_nt: TGTGCCAGCAGTGCCCGGGTCCATGGGGGCTACACCTTC; d_call: .; v_call: TRBV25-1; clone_size: .; j_call: TRBJ1-2
cdr3_aa: CASSAGQMNTEAFF; cdr3_nt: TGTGCCAGCAGCGCGGGACAGATGAACACTGAAGCTTTCTTT; d_call: TRBD1; v_call: TRBV5-4; clone_size: .; j_call: TRBJ1-1
cdr3_aa: CASREQGPTGELFF; cdr3_nt: TGTGCCAGCAGGGAGCAGGGCCCCACCGGGGAGCTGTTTTTT; d_call: .; v_call: TRBV11-2; clone_size: .; j_call: TRBJ2-2
cdr3_aa: CASSQDRGRGTGELFF; cdr3_nt: TGTGCCAGCAGCCAAGATCGCGGAAGGGGCACCGGGGAGCTGTTTTTT; d_call: .; v_call: TRBV3-1/TRBV3-2; clone_size: .; j_call: TRBJ2-2
cdr3_aa: CAISATHGGPAYEQYF; cdr3_nt: TGTGCCATCAGTGCGACCCACGGGGGTCCAGCGTACGAGCAGTACTTC; d_call: .; v_call: TRBV10-3; clone_size: once; j_call: TRBJ2-7
cdr3_aa: CASSPLQGAGAEAFF; cdr3_nt: TGTGCCAGCAGCCCCCTGCAAGGGGCCGGGGCTGAAGCTTTCTTT; d_call: .; v_call: TRBV7-9; clone_size: .; j_call: TRBJ1-1
cdr3_aa: CASSLAPRSTDTQYF; cdr3_nt: TGCGCCAGCAGCTTGGCTCCCAGGAGCACAGATACGCAGTATTTT; d_call: .; v_call: TRBV5-1; clone_size: .; j_call: TRBJ2-3
cdr3_aa: CAISEGSANYGYTF; cdr3_nt: TGTGCCATCAGTGAGGGTTCGGCTAACTATGGCTACACCTTC; d_call: .; v_call: TRBV10-3; clone_size: .; j_call: TRBJ1-2
cdr3_aa: CASSPRTGTRVPEAFF; cdr3_nt: TGCGCCAGCAGCCCTCGGACAGGGACGAGGGTCCCTGAAGCTTTCTTT; d_call: TRBD1; v_call: TRBV4-1; clone_size: .; j_call: TRBJ1-1
cdr3_aa: CASSLTNRKNEKLFF; cdr3_nt: TGTGCCAGCAGCTTGACCAACAGGAAGAATGAAAAACTGTTTTTT; d_call: .; v_call: TRBV7-9; clone_size: .; j_call: TRBJ1-4
cdr3_aa: CAISESLAEETQYF; cdr3_nt: TGTGCCATCAGTGAGTCTTTAGCGGAAGAGACCCAGTACTTC; d_call: .; v_call: TRBV10-3; clone_size: .; j_call: TRBJ2-5
cdr3_aa: CASSGLGTEAFF; cdr3_nt: TGTGCCAGTAGCGGACTAGGCACTGAAGCTTTCTTT; d_call: .; v_call: TRBV19; clone_size: .; j_call: TRBJ1-1
cdr3_aa: CASSEPTNTEAFF; cdr3_nt: TGTGCCAGCTCAGAGCCGACGAACACTGAAGCTTTCTTT; d_call: .; v_call: TRBV18; clone_size: few; j_call: TRBJ1-1
cdr3_aa: CASSLWTGVSYEQYF; cdr3_nt: TGTGCCAGCAGCTTATGGACAGGGGTGTCCTACGAGCAGTACTTC; d_call: TRBD1; v_call: TRBV7-2; clone_size: once; j_call: TRBJ2-7
cdr3_aa: CASSLERRQGGNQPQHF; cdr3_nt: TGTGCCAGCAGCTTAGAACGCCGGCAGGGAGGCAATCAGCCCCAGCATTTT; d_call: .; v_call: TRBV7-8; clone_size: .; j_call: TRBJ1-5
cdr3_aa: CASSRLDEQFF; cdr3_nt: TGTGCCAGCAGTCGACTAGATGAGCAGTTCTTC; d_call: .; v_call: TRBV6-5; clone_size: .; j_call: TRBJ2-1
cdr3_aa: CASRISGQGNEKLFF; cdr3_nt: TGTGCCAGCAGGATCTCGGGACAGGGTAATGAAAAACTGTTTTTT; d_call: TRBD1; v_call: TRBV2; clone_size: .; j_call: TRBJ1-4
cdr3_aa: CASRLGTGFQETQYF; cdr3_nt: TGTGCCAGCAGATTAGGGACAGGCTTCCAAGAGACCCAGTACTTC; d_call: TRBD1; v_call: TRBV27; clone_size: .; j_call: TRBJ2-5
cdr3_aa: CASSPIGGQNYGYTF; cdr3_nt: TGTGCCAGCAGCCCCATCGGGGGGCAGAACTATGGCTACACCTTC; d_call: .; v_call: TRBV11-2; clone_size: .; j_call: TRBJ1-2
cdr3_aa: CASSRTGVSPLHF; cdr3_nt: TGTGCCAGTAGTAGGACAGGGGTTTCACCCCTCCACTTT; d_call: TRBD1; v_call: TRBV19; clone_size: .; j_call: TRBJ1-6
cdr3_aa: CASTLGNTEAFF; cdr3_nt: TGTGCCAGCACATTGGGGAACACTGAAGCTTTCTTT; d_call: .; v_call: TRBV12-3/TRBV12-4; clone_size: .; j_call: TRBJ1-1
cdr3_aa: CASIATENTEAFF; cdr3_nt: TGTGCCAGCATCGCGACGGAGAACACTGAAGCTTTCTTT; d_call: .; v_call: TRBV25-1; clone_size: .; j_call: TRBJ1-1
cdr3_aa: CASSLDRDYGYTF; cdr3_nt: TGTGCCAGCAGCTTAGACAGGGACTATGGCTACACCTTC; d_call: .; v_call: TRBV7-9; clone_size: .; j_call: TRBJ1-2
cdr3_aa: CASSLVPGLTSGNTIYF; cdr3_nt: TGTGCCAGCAGCCTAGTGCCAGGACTTACCTCTGGAAACACCATATATTTT; d_call: .; v_call: TRBV7-6; clone_size: .; j_call: TRBJ1-3
cdr3_aa: CAWNSGANVLTF; cdr3_nt: TGTGCCTGGAACTCTGGGGCCAACGTCCTGACTTTC; d_call: .; v_call: TRBV30; clone_size: .; j_call: TRBJ2-6
cdr3_aa: CASSPTQGVLETQYF; cdr3_nt: TGTGCCAGCAGCCCAACCCAGGGGGTGTTGGAGACCCAGTACTTC; d_call: TRBD1; v_call: TRBV7-9; clone_size: .; j_call: TRBJ2-5
cdr3_aa: CASSLAGEVGETQYF; cdr3_nt: TGTGCCAGCAGCTTGGCGGGGGAGGTAGGGGAGACCCAGTACTTC; d_call: .; v_call: TRBV5-5; clone_size: .; j_call: TRBJ2-5
cdr3_aa: CASSEYAPDTQYF; cdr3_nt: TGTGCCAGCAGTGAATACGCCCCAGATACGCAGTATTTT; d_call: .; v_call: TRBV25-1; clone_size: .; j_call: TRBJ2-3
cdr3_aa: CASSLGLAEETQYF; cdr3_nt: TGTGCCAGCAGCCTCGGACTAGCGGAAGAGACCCAGTACTTC; d_call: TRBD2; v_call: TRBV9; clone_size: .; j_call: TRBJ2-5
cdr3_aa: CASSPGRRTNNTEAFF; cdr3_nt: TGTGCCAGCTCACCAGGGCGCCGGACCAACAACACTGAAGCTTTCTTT; d_call: .; v_call: TRBV18; clone_size: once; j_call: TRBJ1-1
cdr3_aa: CASSQGSGEKLFF; cdr3_nt: TGTGCCAGCAGCCAAGGATCGGGAGAAAAACTGTTTTTT; d_call: .; v_call: TRBV3-1/TRBV3-2; clone_size: .; j_call: TRBJ1-4
cdr3_aa: CASSSRQGAYYGYTF; cdr3_nt: TGTGCCAGCAGCTCTCGACAGGGGGCCTACTATGGCTACACCTTC; d_call: TRBD1; v_call: TRBV5-5; clone_size: .; j_call: TRBJ1-2
cdr3_aa: CASSALIGGQPQHF; cdr3_nt: TGTGCCAGCAGTGCATTAATTGGGGGTCAGCCCCAGCATTTT; d_call: .; v_call: TRBV2; clone_size: .; j_call: TRBJ1-5
cdr3_aa: CASSSDRDYGYTF; cdr3_nt: TGTGCCAGCAGTTCGGACAGGGACTATGGCTACACCTTC; d_call: TRBD1; v_call: TRBV7-9; clone_size: .; j_call: TRBJ1-2
cdr3_aa: CATGRPRSYEQYF; cdr3_nt: TGTGCCACGGGAAGGCCGCGATCCTACGAGCAGTACTTC; d_call: .; v_call: TRBV27; clone_size: .; j_call: TRBJ2-7
cdr3_aa: CASWERTGSYNEQFF; cdr3_nt: TGTGCCAGCTGGGAACGGACAGGTTCCTACAATGAGCAGTTCTTC; d_call: TRBD1; v_call: TRBV6-5; clone_size: .; j_call: TRBJ2-1
cdr3_aa: CASSPYGPGIDYTF; cdr3_nt: TGTGCCAGCTCACCCTACGGGCCAGGAATAGACTACACCTTC; d_call: .; v_call: TRBV2; clone_size: .; j_call: TRBJ1-2
cdr3_aa: CASSEGDPRGNTIYF; cdr3_nt: TGTGCCAGCAGTGAAGGGGACCCGCGGGGAAACACCATATATTTT; d_call: .; v_call: TRBV6-1; clone_size: .; j_call: TRBJ1-3
cdr3_aa: CASSRYQTRSNQPQHF; cdr3_nt: TGTGCCAGCAGCCGATACCAAACGAGGAGCAATCAGCCCCAGCATTTT; d_call: .; v_call: TRBV5-6; clone_size: .; j_call: TRBJ1-5
cdr3_aa: CASSQDTTSNQPQHF; cdr3_nt: TGTGCCAGCAGCCAAGATACAACTAGCAATCAGCCCCAGCATTTT; d_call: .; v_call: TRBV3-1/TRBV3-2; clone_size: .; j_call: TRBJ1-5
cdr3_aa: CASSNSLSRNQPQHF; cdr3_nt: TGTGCCAGTAGTAATTCTTTGTCGCGCAATCAGCCCCAGCATTTT; d_call: .; v_call: TRBV19; clone_size: .; j_call: TRBJ1-5
cdr3_aa: CASSPNRGPGTEAFF; cdr3_nt: TGTGCCAGCAGTCCAAACAGGGGGCCTGGGACTGAAGCTTTCTTT; d_call: TRBD1; v_call: TRBV2; clone_size: .; j_call: TRBJ1-1
cdr3_aa: CASSHAGGGQRTEAFF; cdr3_nt: TGCGCCAGCAGCCATGCAGGGGGAGGGCAGCGAACTGAAGCTTTCTTT; d_call: TRBD1; v_call: TRBV5-1; clone_size: .; j_call: TRBJ1-1
cdr3_aa: CASSLAPWIGSSGNTIYF; cdr3_nt: TGCGCCAGCAGCTTGGCACCCTGGATTGGCAGCTCTGGAAACACCATATATTTT; d_call: .; v_call: TRBV5-1; clone_size: .; j_call: TRBJ1-3
cdr3_aa: CASSTTGNEDTQYF; cdr3_nt: TGTGCCAGCAGCACGACAGGGAATGAGGATACGCAGTATTTT; d_call: TRBD1; v_call: TRBV7-9; clone_size: .; j_call: TRBJ2-3
cdr3_aa: CASGQPGLGGALGNTIYF; cdr3_nt: TGTGCTAGTGGCCAACCCGGGCTCGGGGGGGCATTAGGAAACACCATATATTTT; d_call: .; v_call: TRBV12-5; clone_size: once; j_call: TRBJ1-3